This TCR beta chain was documented in a study of spatial heterogeneity in lung cancer. MiXCR, applied by TCRdb to the 5' RACE reads, yields one record per CDR3 protein. The sample has just under 300 distinct CDR3 sequences, about 13% seen once; the top ten hold around a third. Documented time point: sample taken at primary tumor resection. Patients with untreated early-stage non-small cell lung cancer, numbering some 72, were the donors. CDR1 DFQATT and CDR2 SNEGSKA come from the germline V gene (reference sequence). The CDR3 has 15 amino acids. Trimming removed 0 bases from V and 2 bases from J, with 12 bases in between. This clonotype is deemed large (0.1 to 1%). This beta chain turned up in a library designed for alpha chains; as an off-target read, its abundance says little.

Sequences were derived from normal lung tissue next to the tumor, sampled at surgery. This chain links TRBV20-1 with TRBJ2-3, with D uncertain. This clonotype was obtained from a male donor with early-stage non-small cell lung cancer. The CDR3 loop is CSARDPWTTTDTQYF. CDR3 nucleotide sequence: TGCAGTGCTAGAGATCCGTGGACCACCACAGATACGCAGTATTTT.